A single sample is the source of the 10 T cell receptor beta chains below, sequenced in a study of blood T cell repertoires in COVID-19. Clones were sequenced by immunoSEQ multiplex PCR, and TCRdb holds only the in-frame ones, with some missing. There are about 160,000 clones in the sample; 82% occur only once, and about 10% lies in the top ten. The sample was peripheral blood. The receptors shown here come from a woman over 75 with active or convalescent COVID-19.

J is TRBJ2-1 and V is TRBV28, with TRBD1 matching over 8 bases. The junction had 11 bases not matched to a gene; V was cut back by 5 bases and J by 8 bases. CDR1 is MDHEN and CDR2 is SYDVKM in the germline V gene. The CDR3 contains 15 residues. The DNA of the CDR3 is TGTGCCAGCAGTACCTCGGGACAGGCGGTGGATGAGCAGTTCTTC. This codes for CASSTSGQAVDEQFF. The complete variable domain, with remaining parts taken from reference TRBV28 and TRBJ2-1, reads DVKVTQSSRYLVKRTGEKVFLECVQDMDHENMFWYRQDPGLGLRLIYFSYDVKMKEKGDIPEGYSVSREKKERFSLILESASTNQTSMYLCASSTSGQAVDEQFFGPGTRLTVL.

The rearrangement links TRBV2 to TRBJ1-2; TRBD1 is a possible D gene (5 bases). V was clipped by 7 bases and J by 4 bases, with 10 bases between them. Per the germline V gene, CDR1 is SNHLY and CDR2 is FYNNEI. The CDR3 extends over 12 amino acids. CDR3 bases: TGTGCCAGCAAGATAGACAGCTATGGCTACACCTTC. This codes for CASKIDSYGYTF.

The CDR3 region has the DNA TGTGCCAGCAGCTTAGCCACAGGGTCTCGAGAGCCCCAGCATTTT. Amino acids: CASSLATGSREPQHF. The chain couples TRBV7-2 to TRBJ1-5, with D perhaps matching TRBD1 (6 bases). V was pared by 0 bases and J by 8 bases, with 14 bases between. Germline assignment: CDR1 SGHTA and CDR2 FQGNSA. The CDR3 consists of 15 residues.

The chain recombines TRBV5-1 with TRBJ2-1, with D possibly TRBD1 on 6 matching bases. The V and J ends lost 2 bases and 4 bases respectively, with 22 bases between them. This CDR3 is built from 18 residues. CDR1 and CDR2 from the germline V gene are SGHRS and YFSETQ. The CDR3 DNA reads TGCGCCAGCAGCTTTCGCCCCCCTGGCGAGGGGGTTTACAATGAGCAGTTCTTC. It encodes CASSFRPPGEGVYNEQFF. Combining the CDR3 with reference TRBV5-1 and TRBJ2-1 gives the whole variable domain KAGVTQTPRYLIKTRGQQVTLSCSPISGHRSVSWYQQTPGQGLQFLFEYFSETQRNKGNFPGRFSGRQFSNSRSEMNVSTLELGDSALYLCASSFRPPGEGVYNEQFFGPGTRLTVL.

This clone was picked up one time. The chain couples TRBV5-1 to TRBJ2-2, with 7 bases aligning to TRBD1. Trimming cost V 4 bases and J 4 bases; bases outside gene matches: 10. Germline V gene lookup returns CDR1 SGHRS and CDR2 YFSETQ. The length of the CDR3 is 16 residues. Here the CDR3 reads CASSLRGTSGTGELFF. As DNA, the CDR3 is TGCGCCAGCAGCCTCAGGGGGACGTCGGGCACCGGGGAGCTGTTTTTT.

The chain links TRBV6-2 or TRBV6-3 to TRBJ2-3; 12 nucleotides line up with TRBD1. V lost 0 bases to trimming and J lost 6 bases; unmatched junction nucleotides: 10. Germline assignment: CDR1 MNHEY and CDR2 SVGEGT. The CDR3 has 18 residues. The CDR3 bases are TGTGCCAGCAGTTACTCGGTAACCGGGACAGGGGGCTGGGATACGCAGTATTTT. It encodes CASSYSVTGTGGWDTQYF.

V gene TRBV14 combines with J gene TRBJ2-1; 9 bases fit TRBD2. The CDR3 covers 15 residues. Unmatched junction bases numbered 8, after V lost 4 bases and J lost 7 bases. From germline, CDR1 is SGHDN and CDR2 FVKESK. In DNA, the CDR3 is TGTGCCAGCAGCCCGCGTAGCGGGAGATTGAATGAGCAGTTCTTC. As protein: CASSPRSGRLNEQFF.

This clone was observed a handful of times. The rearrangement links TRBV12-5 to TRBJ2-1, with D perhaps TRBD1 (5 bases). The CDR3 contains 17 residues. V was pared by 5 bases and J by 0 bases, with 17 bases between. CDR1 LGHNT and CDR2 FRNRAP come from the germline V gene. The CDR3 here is CASGTRMRQGSYNEQFF. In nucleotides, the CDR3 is TGTGCTAGTGGTACCCGAATGCGGCAGGGCTCCTACAATGAGCAGTTCTTC. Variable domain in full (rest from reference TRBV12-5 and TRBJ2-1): DARVTQTPRHKVTEMGQEVTMRCQPILGHNTVFWYRQTMMQGLELLAYFRNRAPLDDSGMPKDRFSAEMPDATLATLKIQPSEPRDSAVYFCASGTRMRQGSYNEQFFGPGTRLTVL.

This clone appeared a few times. CDR3: CASLGEKLFF. The DNA for the CDR3 is TGTGCCAGCCTAGGTGAAAAACTGTTTTTT. This sequence joins TRBV28 and TRBJ1-4; no clear D gene. The V gene lost 8 bases and the J gene lost 7 bases, with 5 bases spanning the gap. From germline, CDR1 is MDHEN and CDR2 SYDVKM. There are 10 residues in the CDR3.

The CDR3 protein is CSVEGTGDNTEAFF. In DNA form, the CDR3 reads TGCAGCGTTGAGGGCACAGGGGACAACACTGAAGCTTTCTTT. The chain couples TRBV29-1 to TRBJ1-1; 7 nucleotides agree with TRBD1. CDR3 length equals 14 residues. CDR1 is SQVTM and CDR2 is ANQGSEA in the germline V gene. The junction had 6 bases not matched to a gene; V was cut back by 3 bases and J by 2 bases.